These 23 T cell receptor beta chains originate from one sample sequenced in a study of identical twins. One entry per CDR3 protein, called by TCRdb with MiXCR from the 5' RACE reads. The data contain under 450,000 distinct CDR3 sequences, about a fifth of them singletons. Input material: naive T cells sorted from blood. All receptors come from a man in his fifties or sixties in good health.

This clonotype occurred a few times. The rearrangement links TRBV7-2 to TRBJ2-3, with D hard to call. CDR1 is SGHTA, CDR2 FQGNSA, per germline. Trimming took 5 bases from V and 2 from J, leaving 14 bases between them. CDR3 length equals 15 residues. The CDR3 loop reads CASSRVQIPTDTQYF. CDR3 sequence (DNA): TGTGCCAGCAGCAGGGTCCAGATACCCACAGATACGCAGTATTTT.

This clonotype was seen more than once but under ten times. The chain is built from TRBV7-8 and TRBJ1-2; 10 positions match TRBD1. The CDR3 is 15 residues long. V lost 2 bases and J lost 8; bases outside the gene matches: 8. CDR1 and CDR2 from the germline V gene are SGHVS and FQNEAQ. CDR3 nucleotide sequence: TGTGCCAGCAGCTTACTTAGGACAGGGGGAAGCGGCTACACCTTC. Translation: CASSLLRTGGSGYTF.

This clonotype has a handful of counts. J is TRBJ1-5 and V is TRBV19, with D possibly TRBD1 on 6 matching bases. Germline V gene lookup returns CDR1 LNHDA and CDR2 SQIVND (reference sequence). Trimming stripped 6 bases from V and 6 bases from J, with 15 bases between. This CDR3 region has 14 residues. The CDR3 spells CASSLIQGGQPQHF. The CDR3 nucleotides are TGTGCCAGTAGCTTGATACAGGGAGGTCAGCCCCAGCATTTT.

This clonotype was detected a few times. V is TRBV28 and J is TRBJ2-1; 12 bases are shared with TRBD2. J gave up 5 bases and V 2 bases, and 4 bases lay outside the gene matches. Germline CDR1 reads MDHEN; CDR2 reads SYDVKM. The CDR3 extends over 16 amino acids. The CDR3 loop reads CASSLLAGGPNNEQFF. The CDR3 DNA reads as TGTGCCAGCAGTTTACTAGCGGGAGGGCCGAACAATGAGCAGTTCTTC. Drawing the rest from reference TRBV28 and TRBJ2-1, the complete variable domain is DVKVTQSSRYLVKRTGEKVFLECVQDMDHENMFWYRQDPGLGLRLIYFSYDVKMKEKGDIPEGYSVSREKKERFSLILESASTNQTSMYLCASSLLAGGPNNEQFFGPGTRLTVL.

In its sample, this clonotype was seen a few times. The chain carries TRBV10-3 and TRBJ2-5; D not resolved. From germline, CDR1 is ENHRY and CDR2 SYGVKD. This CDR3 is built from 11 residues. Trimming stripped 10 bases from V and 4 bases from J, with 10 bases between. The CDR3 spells CATLGSETQYF. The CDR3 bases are TGTGCCACTCTAGGATCAGAGACCCAGTACTTC.

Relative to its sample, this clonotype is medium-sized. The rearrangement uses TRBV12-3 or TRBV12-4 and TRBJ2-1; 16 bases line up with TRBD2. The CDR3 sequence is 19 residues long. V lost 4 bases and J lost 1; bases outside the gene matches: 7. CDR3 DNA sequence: TGTGCCAGCAGTTCAGGGACTAGCGGGAGGGCCAGGTCCTACAATGAGCAGTTCTTC. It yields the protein CASSSGTSGRARSYNEQFF.

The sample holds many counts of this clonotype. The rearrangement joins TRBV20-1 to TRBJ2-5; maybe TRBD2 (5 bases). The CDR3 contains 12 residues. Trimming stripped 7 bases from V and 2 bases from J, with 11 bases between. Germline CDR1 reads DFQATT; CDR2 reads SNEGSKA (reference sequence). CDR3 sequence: CSVEGWQETQYF. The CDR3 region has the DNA TGCAGTGTTGAGGGTTGGCAAGAGACCCAGTACTTC.

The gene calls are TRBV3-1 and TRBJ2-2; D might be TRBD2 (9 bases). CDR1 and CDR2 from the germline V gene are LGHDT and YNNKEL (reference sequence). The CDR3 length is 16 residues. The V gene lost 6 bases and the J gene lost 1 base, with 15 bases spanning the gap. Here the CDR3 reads CASRSSGTGNTGELFF. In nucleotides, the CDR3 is TGTGCCAGCAGGTCTAGCGGGACAGGGAACACCGGGGAGCTGTTTTTT.

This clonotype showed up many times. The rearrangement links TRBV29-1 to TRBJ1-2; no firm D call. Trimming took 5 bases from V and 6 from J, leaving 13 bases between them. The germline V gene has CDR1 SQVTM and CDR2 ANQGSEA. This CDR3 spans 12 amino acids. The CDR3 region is CSVYLMTHGYTF. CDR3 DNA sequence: TGCAGCGTTTATCTTATGACCCATGGCTACACCTTC.

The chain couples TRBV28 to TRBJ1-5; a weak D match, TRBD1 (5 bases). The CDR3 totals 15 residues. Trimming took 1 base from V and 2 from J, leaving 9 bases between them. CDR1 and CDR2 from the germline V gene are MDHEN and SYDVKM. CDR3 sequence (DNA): TGTGCCAGCAGTTTATCGGGGGAAGGCAATCAGCCCCAGCATTTT. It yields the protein CASSLSGEGNQPQHF.

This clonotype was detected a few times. CDR3 in DNA: TGTGCCAGCAGCTTGGTAGGCAGGGGGTCCCCTGGGGCCAACGTCCTGACTTTC. Protein: CASSLVGRGSPGANVLTF. V and J are TRBV5-6 and TRBJ2-6; the match to TRBD1 covers 7 bases. V lost 0 bases to trimming and J lost 2 bases; unmatched junction nucleotides: 8. CDR1 SGHDT and CDR2 YYEEEE come from the germline V gene. CDR3 size: 18 residues.

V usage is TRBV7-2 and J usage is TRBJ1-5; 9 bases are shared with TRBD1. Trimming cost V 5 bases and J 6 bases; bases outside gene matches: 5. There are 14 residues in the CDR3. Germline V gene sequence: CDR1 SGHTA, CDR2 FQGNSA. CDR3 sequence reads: CASSTTGQGQPQHF. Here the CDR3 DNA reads TGTGCCAGCAGCACAACGGGACAGGGTCAGCCCCAGCATTTT.

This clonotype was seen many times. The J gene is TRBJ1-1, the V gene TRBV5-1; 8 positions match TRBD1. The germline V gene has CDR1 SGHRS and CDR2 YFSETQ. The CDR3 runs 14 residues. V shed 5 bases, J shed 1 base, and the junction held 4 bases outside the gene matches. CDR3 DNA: TGCGCCAGCAGTTTGACAGGGGCGAACACTGAAGCTTTCTTT. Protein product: CASSLTGANTEAFF.

CDR3 region: CASSGRSGTEAFF. Written as DNA, the CDR3 is TGTGCCAGCTCAGGACGTTCGGGGACTGAAGCTTTCTTT. This chain joins TRBV7-2 and TRBJ1-1; D ambiguous. V lost 8 bases to trimming and J lost 5 bases, with 15 bases between them. The CDR3 has 13 amino acids. Germline loops: CDR1 SGHTA, CDR2 FQGNSA.

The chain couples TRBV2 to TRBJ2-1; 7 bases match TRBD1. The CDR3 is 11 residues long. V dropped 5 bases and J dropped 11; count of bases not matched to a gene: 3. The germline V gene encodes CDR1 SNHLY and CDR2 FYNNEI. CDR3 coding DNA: TGTGCCAGCAGTCCGACAGGGCAGCAGTTCTTC. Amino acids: CASSPTGQQFF. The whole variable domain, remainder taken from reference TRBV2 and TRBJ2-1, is EPEVTQTPSHQVTQMGQEVILRCVPISNHLYFYWYRQILGQKVEFLVSFYNNEISEKSEIFDDQFSVERPDGSNFTLKIRSTKLEDSAMYFCASSPTGQQFFGPGTRLTVL.

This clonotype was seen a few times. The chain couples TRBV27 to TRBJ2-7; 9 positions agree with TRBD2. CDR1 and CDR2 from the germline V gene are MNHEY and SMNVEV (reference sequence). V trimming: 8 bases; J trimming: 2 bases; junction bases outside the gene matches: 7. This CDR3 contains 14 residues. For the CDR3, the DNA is TGTGCCAGCTCCCAAGCGGGAGGCACCTACGAGCAGTACTTC. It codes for CASSQAGGTYEQYF.

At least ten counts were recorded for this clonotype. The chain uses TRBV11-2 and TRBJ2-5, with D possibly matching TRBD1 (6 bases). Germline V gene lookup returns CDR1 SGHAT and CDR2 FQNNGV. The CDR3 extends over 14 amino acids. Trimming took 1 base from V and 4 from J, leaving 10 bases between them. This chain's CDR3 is CASSLARGPETQYF. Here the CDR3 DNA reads TGTGCCAGCAGCTTAGCCAGGGGCCCAGAGACCCAGTACTTC.

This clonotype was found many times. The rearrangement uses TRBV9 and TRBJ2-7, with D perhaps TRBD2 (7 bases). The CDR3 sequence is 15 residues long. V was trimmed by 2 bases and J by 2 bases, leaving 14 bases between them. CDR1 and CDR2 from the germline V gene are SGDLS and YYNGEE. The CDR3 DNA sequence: TGTGCCAGCAGCGTTGGGGGGGCGTCCGCCTACGAGCAGTACTTC. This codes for CASSVGGASAYEQYF. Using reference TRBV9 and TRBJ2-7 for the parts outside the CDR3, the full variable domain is DSGVTQTPKHLITATGQRVTLRCSPRSGDLSVYWYQQSLDQGLQFLIQYYNGEERAKGNILERFSAQQFPDLHSELNLSSLELGDSALYFCASSVGGASAYEQYFGPGTRLTVT.

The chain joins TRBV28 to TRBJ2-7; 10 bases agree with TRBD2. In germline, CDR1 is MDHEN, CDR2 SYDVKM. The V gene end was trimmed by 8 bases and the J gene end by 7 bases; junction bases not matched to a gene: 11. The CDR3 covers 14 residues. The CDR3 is CASGAGGPVGEQYF. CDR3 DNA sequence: TGTGCCAGCGGAGCGGGAGGGCCGGTGGGTGAGCAGTACTTC.

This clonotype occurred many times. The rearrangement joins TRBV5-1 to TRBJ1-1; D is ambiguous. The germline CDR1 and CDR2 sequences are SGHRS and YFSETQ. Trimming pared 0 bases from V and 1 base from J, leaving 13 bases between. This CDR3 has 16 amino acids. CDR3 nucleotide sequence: TGCGCCAGCAGCTTGGTTTGGCGCGGGCAGAACACTGAAGCTTTCTTT. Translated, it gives CASSLVWRGQNTEAFF.

For the CDR3, the DNA is TGTGCCAGCAGCTTATTTGGACTAGTTAAAGTTTTAGATACGCAGTATTTT. This encodes CASSLFGLVKVLDTQYF. The chain carries TRBV7-2 and TRBJ2-3; 7 bases agree with TRBD2. CDR1 and CDR2 from the germline V gene are SGHTA and FQGNSA. CDR3 length: 17 amino acids. V gave up 2 bases and J gave up 5 bases; unmatched junction bases: 13.

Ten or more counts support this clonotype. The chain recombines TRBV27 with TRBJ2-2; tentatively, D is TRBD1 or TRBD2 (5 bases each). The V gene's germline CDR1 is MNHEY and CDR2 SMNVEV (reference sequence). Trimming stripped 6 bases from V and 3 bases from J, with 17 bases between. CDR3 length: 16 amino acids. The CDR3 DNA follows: TGTGCCAGCAGCACCCCCGGGGCCGCTTACACCGGGGAGCTGTTTTTT. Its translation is CASSTPGAAYTGELFF.

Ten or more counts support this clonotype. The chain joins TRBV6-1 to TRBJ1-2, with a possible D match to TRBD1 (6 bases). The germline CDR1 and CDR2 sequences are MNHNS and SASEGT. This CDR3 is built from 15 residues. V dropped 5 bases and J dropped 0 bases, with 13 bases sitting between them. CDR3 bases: TGTGCCAGCAGTACCGGAGGGGGGGCTAACTATGGCTACACCTTC. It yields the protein CASSTGGGANYGYTF.